This T cell receptor (beta chain) was identified during a study of T cell clonotyping in hematopoietic cell transplantation. Study results and caveats: Recipient TCR diversity dropped after transplant; expanded clonotypes rose from day 30 to 180.

Sequenced by immunoSEQ multiplex PCR; TCRdb stores in-frame clones only, minus some. The sample records approximately 20,000 clones, 79% being singletons. About this clone itself: What it binds is not known.

CDR1 and CDR2 (germline): SNHLY, FYNNEI. The CDR3 covers 15 residues. V gave up 7 bases and J gave up 7 bases, with 20 bases separating them. The sequenced sample was peripheral blood mononuclear cells. The TCR was taken from a man aged 60 to 69 in good health. Some clones in this sample may be carry-over from other donors' samples. The chain couples TRBV2 to TRBJ1-3, with unresolved D. CDR3 in amino acids: CASKSASPVGNTIYF. The CDR3 DNA reads as TGTGCCAGCAAGTCCGCCAGCCCCGTTGGGAACACCATATATTTT.